This record covers a single T cell receptor (beta chain). Its specificity is not known. Germline lookup yields CDR1 SGHRS and CDR2 YFSETQ. The V segment lost 3 bases and the J segment 0 bases; nucleotides outside the gene matches: 3. The CDR3 consists of 14 residues. The record originates from a study of blood T cells in healthy people across ages. Study results and limitations: Higher diversity, along with more naive CD4+ cells, distinguished long-lived donors from aged donors.

Together with a sample-barcoded 5' primer, a J-beta primer mix was included in a second PCR lasting about 6 to 11 cycles. All cDNA molecules were each tagged by a template-switch adaptor with 12 random nucleotides. TCRdb passed the 5' RACE reads through MiXCR, listing each CDR3 protein once. The sample records 600,000 or so distinct CDR3 sequences, approximately 21% being singletons. Collection of ten milliliters of peripheral blood was performed for each donor. Each sample provided at least 5.5 micrograms of extracted total RNA. The J gene is TRBJ2-7, the V gene TRBV5-1; 7 positions match TRBD1. The TCR was taken from an older man in good health. The specimen was blood. The CDR3 reads CASSSQGYSYEQYF. The DNA for the CDR3 is TGCGCCAGCAGCTCACAGGGGTACTCCTACGAGCAGTACTTC.